A selection of T cell receptor beta chains follows, all from one sample in a study of blood T cell repertoires in COVID-19. Method: immunoSEQ multiplex PCR; TCRdb's copy keeps in-frame clones and lacks some. Among 140,000 to 150,000 clones listed, about four fifths were seen once. The sample was peripheral blood. Every receptor here comes from a human donor with acute or convalescent COVID-19. The donor label of this sample is uncertain. Each CDR3 is given with its conserved first and last residue. The order of the fields is J gene, V gene, D gene, CDR3 protein, CDR3 DNA. The D gene is left open where the match is weak.

TRBJ2-1 | TRBV4-1 | - | CASSQEYSGDEQFF | TGCGCCAGCAGCCAAGAGTACAGCGGCGATGAGCAGTTCTTC
TRBJ1-1 | TRBV10-3 | TRBD1 | CAISARTGTNTEAFF | TGTGCCATCAGTGCCCGGACAGGGACGAACACTGAAGCTTTCTTT
TRBJ1-1 | TRBV18 | - | CASSSDRNTEAFF | TGTGCCAGCTCATCTGACAGGAACACTGAAGCTTTCTTT
TRBJ1-2 | TRBV14 | - | CASSLETVGVPYGYTF | TGTGCCAGCAGCCTCGAAACAGTGGGCGTCCCCTATGGCTACACCTTC
TRBJ1-2 | TRBV6-5 | TRBD1 | CASSYGGQLYGYTF | TGTGCCAGCAGTTACGGGGGACAGCTCTATGGCTACACCTTC
TRBJ2-5 | TRBV5-1 | - | CASSLVDSSILKRETQYF | TGCGCCAGCAGCTTGGTAGACAGCAGCATCCTGAAACGGGAGACCCAGTACTTC
TRBJ1-2 | TRBV25-1 | TRBD1 | CASSDPGQGRGYTF | TGTGCCAGCAGTGACCCCGGACAGGGAAGGGGCTACACCTTC
TRBJ1-2 | TRBV7-9 | - | CASSSDRHPGYYGYTF | TGTGCCAGCAGCTCAGATCGACATCCTGGGTACTATGGCTACACCTTC
TRBJ2-1 | TRBV7-3 | TRBD1 | CASSPTRDRHNEQFF | TGTGCCAGCAGCCCAACCCGGGACAGACACAATGAGCAGTTCTTC
TRBJ1-5 | TRBV30 | - | CAWSVLDQPQHF | TGTGCCTGGAGTGTACTAGATCAGCCCCAGCATTTT
TRBJ1-2 | TRBV5-1 | TRBD1 | CASSSQGQLTNYGYTF | TGCGCCAGCAGCAGCCAGGGACAGCTTACTAACTATGGCTACACCTTC
TRBJ2-7 | TRBV5-4 | - | CASSLRNRAYEQYF | TGTGCCAGCAGCTTAAGAAACAGGGCCTACGAGCAGTACTTC
TRBJ1-3 | TRBV19 | - | CASSLGNTIYF | TGTGCCAGTAGCCTTGGAAACACCATATATTTT
TRBJ1-4 | TRBV6-5 | TRBD1 | CASSKDRWNEKLFF | TGTGCCAGCAGCAAGGACAGGTGGAATGAAAAACTGTTTTTT
TRBJ1-2 | TRBV29-1 | TRBD1 | CSVEGQGTYGYTF | TGCAGCGTTGAGGGACAGGGGACCTATGGCTACACCTTC
TRBJ1-1 | TRBV11-3 | - | CASSSTGMNTEAFF | TGTGCCAGCAGCTCCACAGGGATGAACACTGAAGCTTTCTTT
TRBJ2-2 | TRBV7-9 | - | CASSLAGAGELFF | TGTGCCAGCAGCTTAGCCGGGGCCGGGGAGCTGTTTTTT